Shown below are 4 T cell receptor beta chains from a single sample sequenced in a study of T-cell reconstitution after alpha-beta-depleted transplantation in children. It was with unique molecular identifiers that the TCRbeta library was prepared. TCRdb processed the PCR reads anew with MiXCR; each CDR3 protein has one entry. The sample carries about 980,000 distinct CDR3 sequences, about 31% recorded once. The source material was PBMCs, mostly from graft donor cells, sampled 360 days after TCRalphabeta/CD19-depleted stem cell transplant. These receptors were collected from a boy younger than two who had a stem cell transplant for SCID, so the T cells may come from the graft donor.

The chain uses TRBV9 and TRBJ2-3; the D is unclear. Germline CDR1 is SGDLS and CDR2 is YYNGEE. CDR3 length: 15 residues. Trimming took 6 bases from V and 0 from J, leaving 14 bases between them. CDR3 sequence (DNA): TGTGCCAGCACGACCGGAACCTATAGCACAGATACGCAGTATTTT. Protein sequence: CASTTGTYSTDTQYF.

This clonotype was seen more than once but under ten times. The chain employs TRBV20-1 and TRBJ2-4; 11 bases are shared with TRBD2. CDR3 length equals 17 residues. The V gene's germline CDR1 is DFQATT and CDR2 SNEGSKA (reference sequence). V shed 5 bases and J 0 bases; nucleotides not matched to a gene: 9. CDR3 protein: CSAGPSGGPLAKNIQYF. The CDR3, as DNA: TGCAGTGCTGGCCCTAGCGGGGGGCCCCTAGCCAAAAACATTCAGTACTTC.

The CDR3 here is CASSLGFGNTIYF. DNA for the CDR3: TGTGCCAGCAGCTTGGGGTTTGGAAACACCATATATTTT. V is TRBV7-2 and J is TRBJ1-3, with unresolved D. CDR1 and CDR2 (germline): SGHTA, FQGNSA. The CDR3 contains 13 residues. V lost 3 bases and J lost 3, with 6 bases in between.

The chain employs TRBV3-1 and TRBJ1-1; D possibly corresponds to TRBD1 (6 bases). The CDR3 has 11 amino acids. The V end was cut by 4 bases, the J end by 10 bases, with 10 bases between. CDR1 is LGHDT, CDR2 YNNKEL, per germline (reference sequence). CDR3 in DNA: TGTGCCAGCAGCCGAGGAGGGGGAGCTTTCTTT. Protein product: CASSRGGGAFF.